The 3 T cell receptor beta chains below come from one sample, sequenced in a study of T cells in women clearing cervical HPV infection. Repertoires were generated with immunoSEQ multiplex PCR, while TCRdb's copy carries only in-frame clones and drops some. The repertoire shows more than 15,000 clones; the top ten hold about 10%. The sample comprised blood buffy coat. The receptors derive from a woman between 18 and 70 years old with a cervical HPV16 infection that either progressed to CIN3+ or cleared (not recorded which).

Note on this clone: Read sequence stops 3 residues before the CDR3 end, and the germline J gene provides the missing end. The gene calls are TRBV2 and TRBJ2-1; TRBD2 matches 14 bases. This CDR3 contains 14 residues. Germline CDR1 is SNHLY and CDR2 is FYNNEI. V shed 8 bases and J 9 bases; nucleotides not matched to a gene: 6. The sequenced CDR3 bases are TGTGCCAGCTCGACTAGCGGGGGGGCCAGTGAG. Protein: CASSTSGGASE. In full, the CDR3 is CASSTSGGASEQFF.

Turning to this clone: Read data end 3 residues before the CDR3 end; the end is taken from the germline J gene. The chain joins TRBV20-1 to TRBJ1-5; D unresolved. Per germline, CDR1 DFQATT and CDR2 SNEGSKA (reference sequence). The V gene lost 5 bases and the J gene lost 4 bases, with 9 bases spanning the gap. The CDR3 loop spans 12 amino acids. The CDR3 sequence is CSAPDGNQPQHF. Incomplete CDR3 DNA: TGCAGTGCTCCTGACGGGAATCAGCCC.

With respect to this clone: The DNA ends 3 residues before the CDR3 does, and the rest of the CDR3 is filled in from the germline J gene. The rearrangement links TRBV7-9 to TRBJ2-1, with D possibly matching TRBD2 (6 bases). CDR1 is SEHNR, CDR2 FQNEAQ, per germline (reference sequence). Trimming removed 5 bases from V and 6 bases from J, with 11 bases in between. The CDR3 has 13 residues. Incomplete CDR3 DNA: TGTGCCAGCAGCCGGGACTTGAGCAATGAG. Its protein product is CASSRDLSNE. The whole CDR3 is CASSRDLSNEQFF.